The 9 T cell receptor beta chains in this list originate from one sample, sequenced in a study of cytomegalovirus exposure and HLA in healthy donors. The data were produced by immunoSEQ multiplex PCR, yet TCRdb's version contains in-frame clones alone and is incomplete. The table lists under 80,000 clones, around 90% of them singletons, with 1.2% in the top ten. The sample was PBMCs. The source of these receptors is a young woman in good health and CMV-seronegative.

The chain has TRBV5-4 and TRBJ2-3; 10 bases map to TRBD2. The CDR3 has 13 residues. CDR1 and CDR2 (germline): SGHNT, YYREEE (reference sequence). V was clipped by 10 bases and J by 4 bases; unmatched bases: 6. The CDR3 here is CAYRLAGADTQYF. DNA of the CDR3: TGTGCCTATAGACTAGCGGGTGCAGATACGCAGTATTTT.

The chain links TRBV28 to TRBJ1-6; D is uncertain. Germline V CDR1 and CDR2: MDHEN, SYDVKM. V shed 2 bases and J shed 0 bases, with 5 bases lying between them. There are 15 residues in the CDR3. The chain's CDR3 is CASSLQASYNSPLHF. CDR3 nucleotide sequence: TGTGCCAGCAGTTTACAGGCCTCCTATAATTCACCCCTCCACTTT.

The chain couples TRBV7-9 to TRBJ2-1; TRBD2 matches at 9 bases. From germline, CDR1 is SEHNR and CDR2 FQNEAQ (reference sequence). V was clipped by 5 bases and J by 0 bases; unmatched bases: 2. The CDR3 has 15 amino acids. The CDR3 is CASSPTSGSYNEQFF. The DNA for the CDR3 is TGTGCCAGCAGCCCGACTAGCGGCTCCTACAATGAGCAGTTCTTC.

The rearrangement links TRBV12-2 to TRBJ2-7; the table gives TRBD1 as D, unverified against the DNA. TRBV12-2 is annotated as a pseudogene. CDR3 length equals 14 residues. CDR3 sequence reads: CASRLAGGNYEQYF. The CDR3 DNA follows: TGTGCAAGTCGCTTAGCAGGGGGAAACTACGAGCAGTACTTC.

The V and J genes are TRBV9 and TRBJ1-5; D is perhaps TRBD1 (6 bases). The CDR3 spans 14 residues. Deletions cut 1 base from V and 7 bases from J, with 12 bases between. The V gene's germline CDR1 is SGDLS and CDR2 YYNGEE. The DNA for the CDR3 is TGTGCCAGCAGCGTATCAGGGGTACAGCAGCCCCAGCATTTT. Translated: CASSVSGVQQPQHF.

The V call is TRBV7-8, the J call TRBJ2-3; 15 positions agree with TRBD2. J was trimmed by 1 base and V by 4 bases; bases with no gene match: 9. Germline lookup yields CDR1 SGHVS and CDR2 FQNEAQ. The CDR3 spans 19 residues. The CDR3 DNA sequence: TGTGCCAGCAGCTCGCTCGGACTAGCGGGAGGGCCGGGCACAGATACGCAGTATTTT. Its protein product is CASSSLGLAGGPGTDTQYF.

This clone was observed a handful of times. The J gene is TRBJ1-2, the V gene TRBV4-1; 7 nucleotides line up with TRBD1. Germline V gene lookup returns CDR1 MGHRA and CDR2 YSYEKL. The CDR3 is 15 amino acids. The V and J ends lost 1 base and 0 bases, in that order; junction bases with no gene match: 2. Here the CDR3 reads CASSQGGTANYGYTF. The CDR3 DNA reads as TGCGCCAGCAGCCAAGGGGGGACAGCTAACTATGGCTACACCTTC.

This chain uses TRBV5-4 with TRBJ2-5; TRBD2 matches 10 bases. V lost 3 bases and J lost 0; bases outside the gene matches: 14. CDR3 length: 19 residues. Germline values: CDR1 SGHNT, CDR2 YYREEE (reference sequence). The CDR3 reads CASSSPALAGAPYQETQYF. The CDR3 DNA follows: TGTGCCAGCAGCTCCCCGGCCCTAGCGGGGGCGCCCTACCAAGAGACCCAGTACTTC.

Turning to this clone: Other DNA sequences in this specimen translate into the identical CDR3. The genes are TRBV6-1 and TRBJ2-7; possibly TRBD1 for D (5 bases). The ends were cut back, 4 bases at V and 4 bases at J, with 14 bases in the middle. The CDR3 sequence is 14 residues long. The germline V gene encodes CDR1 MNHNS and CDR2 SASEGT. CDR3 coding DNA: TGTGCCAGCAGTGGGGGCAGGTTATCATACGAGCAGTACTTC. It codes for CASSGGRLSYEQYF.